The sequence of this T cell receptor beta chain was determined in a study of T cell responses to AZD1222 COVID-19 vaccine. Germline values: CDR1 SGHRS, CDR2 YFSETQ. CDR3 size: 15 residues. Between the trimmed V and J ends, which lost 0 bases and 8 bases, there was a span of 14 bases. Method: immunoSEQ multiplex PCR; TCRdb's copy keeps in-frame clones and lacks some. The sample lists around 180,000 clones; 90% to 95% were seen once. Overall study findings and caveats: Only a handful of AZD1222 recipients, several in all, had baseline seropositivity. Clonal diversity was possibly underestimated, and the donors were mostly white British, with more females.

Concerning this clone: Its specificity is not known.

The TCR sequence derives from an adult in good health. This specimen was peripheral blood, taken on day 0 of AZD1222 vaccination. The gene calls are TRBV5-1 and TRBJ1-4, with unresolved D. The CDR3 DNA sequence: TGCGCCAGCAGCTTGGATGCGGGGTTGAGGGAAAAACTGTTTTTT. This codes for CASSLDAGLREKLFF.